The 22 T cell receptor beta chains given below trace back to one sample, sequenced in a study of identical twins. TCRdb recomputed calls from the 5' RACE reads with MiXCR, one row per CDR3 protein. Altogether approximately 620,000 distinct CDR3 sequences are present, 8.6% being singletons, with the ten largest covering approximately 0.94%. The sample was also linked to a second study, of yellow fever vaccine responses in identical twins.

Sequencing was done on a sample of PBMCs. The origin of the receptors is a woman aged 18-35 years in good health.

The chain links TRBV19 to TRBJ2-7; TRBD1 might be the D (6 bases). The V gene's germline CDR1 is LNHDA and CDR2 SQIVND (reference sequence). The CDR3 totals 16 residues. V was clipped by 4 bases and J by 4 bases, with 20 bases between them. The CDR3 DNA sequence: TGTGCCAGTAGTAGCTCAGGGGCCGGAGCGAGATACGAGCAGTACTTC. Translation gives CASSSSGAGARYEQYF.

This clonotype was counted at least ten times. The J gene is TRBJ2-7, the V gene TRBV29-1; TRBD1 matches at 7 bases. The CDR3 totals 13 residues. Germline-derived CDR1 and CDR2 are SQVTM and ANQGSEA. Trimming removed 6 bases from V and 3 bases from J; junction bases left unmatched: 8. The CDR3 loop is CSVPGQTFYEQYF. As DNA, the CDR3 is TGCAGCGTACCGGGACAGACTTTCTACGAGCAGTACTTC.

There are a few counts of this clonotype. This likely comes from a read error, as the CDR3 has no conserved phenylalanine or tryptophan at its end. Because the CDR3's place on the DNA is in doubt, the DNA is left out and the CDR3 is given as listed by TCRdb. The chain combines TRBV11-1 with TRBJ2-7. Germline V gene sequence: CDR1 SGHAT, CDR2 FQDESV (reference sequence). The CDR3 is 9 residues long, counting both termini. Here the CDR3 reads CASSLEWEN.

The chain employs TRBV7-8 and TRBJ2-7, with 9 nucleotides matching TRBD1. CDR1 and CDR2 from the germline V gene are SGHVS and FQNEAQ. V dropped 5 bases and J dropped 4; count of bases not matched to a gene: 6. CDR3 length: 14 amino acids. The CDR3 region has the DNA TGTGCCAGCAGCCCCGGACAGGGGATGTACGAGCAGTACTTC. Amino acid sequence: CASSPGQGMYEQYF.

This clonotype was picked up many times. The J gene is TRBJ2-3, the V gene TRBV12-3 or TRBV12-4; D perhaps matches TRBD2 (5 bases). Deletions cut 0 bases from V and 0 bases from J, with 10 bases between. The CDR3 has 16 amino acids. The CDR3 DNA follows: TGTGCCAGCAGTTTAGCAGCGGAGTCTAGCACAGATACGCAGTATTTT. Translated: CASSLAAESSTDTQYF.

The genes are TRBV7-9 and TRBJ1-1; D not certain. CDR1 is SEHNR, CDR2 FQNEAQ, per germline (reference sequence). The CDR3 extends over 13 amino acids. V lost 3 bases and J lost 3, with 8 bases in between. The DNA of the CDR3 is TGTGCCAGCAGCTTCAAGGCGGACACTGAAGCTTTCTTT. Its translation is CASSFKADTEAFF.

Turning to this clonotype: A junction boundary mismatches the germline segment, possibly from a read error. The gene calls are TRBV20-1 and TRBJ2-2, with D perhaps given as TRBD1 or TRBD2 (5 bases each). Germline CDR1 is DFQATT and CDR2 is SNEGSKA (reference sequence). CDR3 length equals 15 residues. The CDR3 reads CSTRVMVGPSGELFF. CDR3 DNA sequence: TGCAGTACTAGGGTCATGGTGGGGCCCAGCGGGGAGCTGTTTTTT.

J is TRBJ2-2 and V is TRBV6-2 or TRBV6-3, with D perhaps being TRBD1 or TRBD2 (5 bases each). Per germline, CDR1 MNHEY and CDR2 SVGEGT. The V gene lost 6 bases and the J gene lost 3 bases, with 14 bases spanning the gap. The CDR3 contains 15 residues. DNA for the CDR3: TGTGCCAGCAGGTCAGAGGGGTTGGACACCGGGGAGCTGTTTTTT. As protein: CASRSEGLDTGELFF.

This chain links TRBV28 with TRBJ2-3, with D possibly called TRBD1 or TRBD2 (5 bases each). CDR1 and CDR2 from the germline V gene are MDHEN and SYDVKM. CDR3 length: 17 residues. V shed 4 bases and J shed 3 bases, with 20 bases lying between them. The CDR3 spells CASSSSSGAEVTDTQYF. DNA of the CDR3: TGTGCCAGCAGTTCCTCTTCCGGGGCAGAAGTTACAGATACGCAGTATTTT.

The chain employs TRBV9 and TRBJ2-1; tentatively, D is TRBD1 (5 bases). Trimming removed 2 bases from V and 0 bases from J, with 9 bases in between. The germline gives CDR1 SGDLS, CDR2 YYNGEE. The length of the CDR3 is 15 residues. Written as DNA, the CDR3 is TGTGCCAGCAGCGTTTTAGGGGACTCCTACAATGAGCAGTTCTTC. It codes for CASSVLGDSYNEQFF.

The CDR3 loop is CASSLVAEDTQYF. CDR3 DNA: TGCGCCAGCAGCTTGGTTGCCGAGGATACGCAGTATTTT. The J gene is TRBJ2-3, the V gene TRBV5-1; D is ambiguous. With 0 bases removed from V and 6 bases from J, the gap between germline ends came to 8 bases. The CDR3 contains 13 residues. CDR1 and CDR2 (germline): SGHRS, YFSETQ.

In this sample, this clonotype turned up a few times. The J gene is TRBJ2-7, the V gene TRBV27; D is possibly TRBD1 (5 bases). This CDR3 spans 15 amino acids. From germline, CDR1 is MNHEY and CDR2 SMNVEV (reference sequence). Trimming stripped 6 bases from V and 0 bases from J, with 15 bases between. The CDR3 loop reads CASRLRGASSYEQYF. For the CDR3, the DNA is TGTGCCAGCAGATTAAGGGGTGCGAGCTCCTACGAGCAGTACTTC.

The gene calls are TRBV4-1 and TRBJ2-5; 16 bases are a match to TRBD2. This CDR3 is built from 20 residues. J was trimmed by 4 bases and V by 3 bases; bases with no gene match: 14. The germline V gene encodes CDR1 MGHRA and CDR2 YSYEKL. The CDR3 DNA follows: TGCGCCAGCAGCCACGGGACTAGCGGGGGGGCACGGTGGGGGCCAGAGACCCAGTACTTC. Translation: CASSHGTSGGARWGPETQYF.

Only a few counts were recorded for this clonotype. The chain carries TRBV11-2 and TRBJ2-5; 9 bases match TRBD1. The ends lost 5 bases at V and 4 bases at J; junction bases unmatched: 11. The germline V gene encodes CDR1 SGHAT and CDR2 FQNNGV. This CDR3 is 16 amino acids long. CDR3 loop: CASSKPGQGRGETQYF. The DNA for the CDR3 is TGTGCCAGCAGCAAACCGGGACAGGGTAGGGGAGAGACCCAGTACTTC.

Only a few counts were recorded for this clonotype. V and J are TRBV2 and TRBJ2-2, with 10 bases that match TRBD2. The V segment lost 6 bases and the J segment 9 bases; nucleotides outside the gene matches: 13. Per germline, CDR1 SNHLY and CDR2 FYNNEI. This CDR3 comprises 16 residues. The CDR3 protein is CASRGEREGLRRELFF. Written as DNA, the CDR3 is TGTGCCAGCAGGGGGGAGCGGGAGGGCCTTCGCCGGGAGCTGTTTTTT.

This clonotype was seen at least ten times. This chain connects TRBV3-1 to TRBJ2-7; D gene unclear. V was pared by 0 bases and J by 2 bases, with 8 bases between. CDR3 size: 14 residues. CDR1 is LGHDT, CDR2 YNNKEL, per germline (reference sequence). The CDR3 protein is CASSQEGITYEQYF. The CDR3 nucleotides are TGTGCCAGCAGCCAAGAGGGGATTACCTACGAGCAGTACTTC.

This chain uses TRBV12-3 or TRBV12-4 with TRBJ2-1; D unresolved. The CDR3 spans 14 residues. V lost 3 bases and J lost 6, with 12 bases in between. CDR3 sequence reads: CASSLGFGVNEQFF. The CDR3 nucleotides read TGTGCCAGCAGTTTGGGTTTTGGCGTCAATGAGCAGTTCTTC.

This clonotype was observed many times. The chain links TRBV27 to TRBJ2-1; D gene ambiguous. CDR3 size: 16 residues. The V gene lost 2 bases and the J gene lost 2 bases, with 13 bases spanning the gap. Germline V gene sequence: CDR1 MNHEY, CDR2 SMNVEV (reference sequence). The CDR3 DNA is TGTGCCAGCAGTTTACTGAGCGACTCTCCCTACAATGAGCAGTTCTTC. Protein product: CASSLLSDSPYNEQFF.

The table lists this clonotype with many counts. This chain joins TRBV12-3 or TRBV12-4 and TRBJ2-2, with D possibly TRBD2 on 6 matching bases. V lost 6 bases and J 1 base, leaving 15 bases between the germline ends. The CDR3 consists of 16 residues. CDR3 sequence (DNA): TGTGCCAGCAGCTCCAGGGACTGGAGGAACACCGGGGAGCTGTTTTTT. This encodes CASSSRDWRNTGELFF.

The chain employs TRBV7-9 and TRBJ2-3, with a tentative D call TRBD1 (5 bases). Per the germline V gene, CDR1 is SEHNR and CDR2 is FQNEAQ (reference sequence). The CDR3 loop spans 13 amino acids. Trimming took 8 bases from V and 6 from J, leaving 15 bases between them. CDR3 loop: CASAGLSMDTQYF. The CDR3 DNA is TGTGCCAGCGCAGGGTTATCGATGGATACGCAGTATTTT.

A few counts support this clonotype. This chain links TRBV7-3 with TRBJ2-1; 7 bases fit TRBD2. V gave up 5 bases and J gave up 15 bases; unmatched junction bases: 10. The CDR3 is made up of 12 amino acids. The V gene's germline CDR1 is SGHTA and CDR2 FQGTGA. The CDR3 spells CASSAAPGLPFF. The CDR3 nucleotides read TGTGCCAGCAGCGCAGCCCCGGGACTACCGTTCTTC.

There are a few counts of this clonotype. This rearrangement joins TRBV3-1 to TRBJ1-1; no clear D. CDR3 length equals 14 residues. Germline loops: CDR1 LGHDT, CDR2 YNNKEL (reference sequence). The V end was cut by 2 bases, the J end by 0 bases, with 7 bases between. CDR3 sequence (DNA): TGTGCCAGCAGCCAACGAGGGATGAACACTGAAGCTTTCTTT. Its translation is CASSQRGMNTEAFF.